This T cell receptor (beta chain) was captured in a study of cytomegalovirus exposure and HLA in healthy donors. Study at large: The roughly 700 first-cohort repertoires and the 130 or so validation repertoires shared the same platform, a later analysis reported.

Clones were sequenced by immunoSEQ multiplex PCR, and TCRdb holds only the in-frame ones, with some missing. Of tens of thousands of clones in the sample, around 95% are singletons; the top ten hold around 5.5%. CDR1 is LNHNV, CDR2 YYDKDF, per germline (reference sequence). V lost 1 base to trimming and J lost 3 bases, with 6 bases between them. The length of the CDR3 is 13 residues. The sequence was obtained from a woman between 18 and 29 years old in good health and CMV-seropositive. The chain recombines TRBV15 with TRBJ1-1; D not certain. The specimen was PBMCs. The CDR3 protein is CATSRGLYTEAFF. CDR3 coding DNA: TGTGCCACCAGCAGAGGTCTTTACACTGAAGCTTTCTTT.